The sequence of this TCR beta chain was determined in a study of T cells in localized non-small cell lung cancer. Regarding the study as a whole: The greatest T cell clonality was found in uninvolved adjacent lung (higher than in tumor).

With V trimmed by 0 bases and J by 5 bases, 7 bases remained unmatched. CDR1 and CDR2 (germline): SGDLS, YYNGEE. This CDR3 spans 16 amino acids. Regarding this clone: The antigen remains unidentified.

Here immunoSEQ multiplex PCR was the method, and the copy in TCRdb shows in-frame clones only, minus some. The sample consists of 100,000 to 150,000 clones, around 92% of them appearing once. The input for sequencing was peripheral blood, taken before any cancer treatment. This chain joins TRBV9 and TRBJ2-1; TRBD2 agrees at 8 bases. The clonotype originates from a female donor of 60 years or more with stage I lung adenocarcinoma. CDR3 sequence (DNA): TGTGCCAGCAGCGTAGCTGAGCGGGAGACCGACAATGAGCAGTTCTTC. Amino acids: CASSVAERETDNEQFF.